This T cell receptor beta chain was documented in a study of OX40 agonist ivuxolimab in advanced cancers. Across the study: Three patients, one with hepatocellular carcinoma and two with cutaneous melanoma, achieved partial responses.

On this clone itself: Its antigen is not identified.

There are 15 residues in the CDR3. Trimming pared 6 bases from V and 3 bases from J, leaving 15 bases between. Germline V gene data show CDR1 as SNHLY and CDR2 as FYNNEI. Here immunoSEQ multiplex PCR was the method, and the copy in TCRdb shows in-frame clones only, minus some. The data show tens of thousands of clones, roughly 87% seen once. Whole-study results and caveats: Among the lowest peripheral clonal expansion occurred in 0.1-3.0 mg/kg partial responders. No determination was made of the antigen specificity of the expanded peripheral T cells.

This rearrangement joins TRBV2 to TRBJ1-5; D may be TRBD1 (6 bases). The sequence was obtained from an adult with an advanced solid tumor such as melanoma, head and neck, liver or kidney cancer. Sequencing was performed on CD4+ or CD8+ T cells sorted from blood, taken in a trial of the OX40 agonist ivuxolimab. The chain's CDR3 is CASSREQGNNQPQHF. The DNA of the CDR3 is TGTGCCAGCAGCCGCGAACAGGGAAACAATCAGCCCCAGCATTTT.